Below are 16 T cell receptor beta chains sequenced from a single sample in a study of T cell responses to AZD1222 COVID-19 vaccine. Measured with immunoSEQ multiplex PCR; TCRdb has only the in-frame clones, and not every one. The profile covers about 260,000 clones, with 85% to 95% appearing a single time and 0.5% to 0.65% taken by the ten largest. Sequenced here: peripheral blood, sampled on day 0 of AZD1222 vaccination. The receptors come from an adult in good health.

The table lists this clone with a count of one. Its ends do not fully match the called genes, so a read error is possible. This rearrangement joins TRBV6-5 to TRBJ1-6; no clear D. CDR1 is MNHEY, CDR2 SVGAGI, per germline. The length of the CDR3 is 15 residues. CDR3 residues: CASNAGQVYDSPLHF. Here the CDR3 DNA reads TGTGCCAGCAATGCGGGCCAGGTCTATGATTCACCCCTCCACTTT.

This clone occurred once. DNA for the CDR3: TGTGCCAGCAGTCCGAGGGGAGCGGGGGGCAATGAGCAGTTCTTC. Translation gives CASSPRGAGGNEQFF. The chain carries TRBV6-5 and TRBJ2-1; 9 nucleotides match TRBD2. The CDR3 runs to 15 residues. V dropped 5 bases and J dropped 6; count of bases not matched to a gene: 8. Germline CDR1 MNHEY, CDR2 SVGAGI.

This clone has only one observation. The chain links TRBV10-2 to TRBJ2-7, with D perhaps TRBD1 or TRBD2 (5 bases each). This CDR3 comprises 15 residues. The V and J ends lost 0 bases and 2 bases respectively, with 11 bases between them. Germline V CDR1 and CDR2: WSHSY, SAAADI. CDR3 nucleotides: TGCGCCAGCAGTGAGTCGACGTGGGACCCCTACGAGCAGTACTTC. This gives the protein CASSESTWDPYEQYF.

This chain links TRBV28 with TRBJ1-2; no clear D gene. Germline V gene sequence: CDR1 MDHEN, CDR2 SYDVKM. V was trimmed by 6 bases and J by 5 bases, leaving 4 bases between them. The CDR3 is made up of 10 amino acids. The DNA of the CDR3 is TGTGCCAGCAGCCGATATGGCTACACCTTC. Protein product: CASSRYGYTF.

The chain recombines TRBV6-1 with TRBJ1-2; D may be TRBD1 (6 bases). There are 13 residues in the CDR3. Germline V gene data show CDR1 as MNHNS and CDR2 as SASEGT. Trimming shortened V by 1 base and J by 7 bases, and 10 bases separated the two germline ends. The CDR3 region is CASSEVGAVGYTF. The DNA for the CDR3 is TGTGCCAGCAGTGAAGTGGGGGCGGTTGGCTACACCTTC.

The chain recombines TRBV7-3 with TRBJ2-1, with 10 nucleotides matching TRBD1. Per germline, CDR1 SGHTA and CDR2 FQGTGA. With 4 bases clipped from V and 6 bases from J, the junction kept 6 bases outside the gene matches. This CDR3 contains 15 residues. The CDR3 coding sequence is TGTGCCAGCAGCTCGCAGACAGGGGGCCTCAATGAGCAGTTCTTC. As protein: CASSSQTGGLNEQFF.

CDR3 DNA sequence: TGCGCCAGCACGTCACTAGCGGGTTTCTACGAGCAGTACTTC. Translated: CASTSLAGFYEQYF. The chain carries TRBV10-2 and TRBJ2-7; 9 bases align to TRBD2. There are 14 residues in the CDR3. J lost 3 bases, V lost 7 bases, and 7 bases had no gene match. CDR1 and CDR2 from the germline V gene are WSHSY and SAAADI.

The chain carries TRBV3-1 (or the pseudogene TRBV3-2) and TRBJ1-1; TRBD1 matches 8 bases. Trimming cost V 1 base and J 4 bases; bases outside gene matches: 2. The CDR3 consists of 14 residues. The germline V gene has CDR1 LGHDT and CDR2 YNNKEL (reference sequence). The CDR3 nucleotides are TGTGCCAGCAGCCAAGTTACAGGGGGCACTGAAGCTTTCTTT. Its protein is CASSQVTGGTEAFF.

The chain employs TRBV7-2 and TRBJ2-3; TRBD2 matches 7 bases. The CDR3 loop spans 15 amino acids. Germline assignment: CDR1 SGHTA and CDR2 FQGNSA. With 0 bases clipped from V and 1 base from J, the junction kept 1 base outside the gene matches. The CDR3 nucleotides read TGTGCCAGCAGCTTAGCCGCGGGAGGCACAGATACGCAGTATTTT. Its translation is CASSLAAGGTDTQYF.

The chain uses TRBV28 and TRBJ1-2; D gene uncertain. The CDR3 has 11 amino acids. V was cut by 4 bases and J by 4 bases, with 4 bases left in between. CDR1 MDHEN and CDR2 SYDVKM come from the germline V gene. The CDR3 loop reads CASSWIYGYTF. The CDR3 coding sequence is TGTGCCAGCAGTTGGATCTATGGCTACACCTTC.

The chain is built from TRBV10-2 and TRBJ1-4; D is possibly TRBD1 (5 bases). V lost 3 bases and J lost 1, with 6 bases in between. The CDR3 is made up of 14 amino acids. Germline V gene sequence: CDR1 WSHSY, CDR2 SAAADI. The CDR3 coding sequence is TGCGCCAGCAGTGATAGGGGAACTAATGAAAAACTGTTTTTT. Protein product: CASSDRGTNEKLFF.

The gene calls are TRBV7-3 and TRBJ2-5, with 7 bases lining up with TRBD2. The ends lost 4 bases at V and 1 base at J; junction bases unmatched: 0. The CDR3 totals 13 residues. Germline-derived CDR1 and CDR2 are SGHTA and FQGTGA. CDR3 sequence: CASSSSGQETQYF. The CDR3 DNA sequence: TGTGCCAGCAGCTCTAGCGGCCAAGAGACCCAGTACTTC.

This chain connects TRBV5-1 to TRBJ1-2, with TRBD1 matching 8 bases. CDR3 length equals 14 residues. V gave up 1 base and J gave up 4 bases; unmatched junction bases: 3. CDR1 and CDR2 (germline): SGHRS, YFSETQ. CDR3 DNA: TGCGCCAGCAGCTTGTCCACAGGGGGCTATGGCTACACCTTC. Encoded protein: CASSLSTGGYGYTF.

V is TRBV5-1 and J is TRBJ1-2; D is ambiguous. The CDR3 is 14 amino acids. Trimming removed 0 bases from V and 5 bases from J, with 11 bases in between. CDR1 SGHRS and CDR2 YFSETQ come from the germline V gene. The CDR3 spells CASSLVGLQYGYTF. The CDR3 DNA reads TGCGCCAGCAGCTTGGTCGGACTGCAGTATGGCTACACCTTC.

This clone occurred once. The V and J genes are TRBV27 and TRBJ2-2; TRBD1 matches at 11 bases. This CDR3 spans 17 amino acids. Germline CDR1 reads MNHEY; CDR2 reads SMNVEV (reference sequence). J gave up 2 bases and V 5 bases, and 7 bases lay outside the gene matches. CDR3 DNA: TGTGCCAGCAGTCTCTCGGACAGGGGGCATAACACCGGGGAGCTGTTTTTT. This gives the protein CASSLSDRGHNTGELFF.

The rearrangement joins TRBV7-9 to TRBJ1-1; D gene unclear. The germline V gene encodes CDR1 SEHNR and CDR2 FQNEAQ (reference sequence). This CDR3 region has 12 residues. The germline V and J ends were trimmed by 2 bases and 6 bases, with 7 bases remaining between them. In nucleotides, the CDR3 is TGTGCCAGCAGCTTACCTCCTGCTGAAGCTTTCTTT. It specifies CASSLPPAEAFF. Full variable domain (remainder filled in from reference TRBV7-9 and TRBJ1-1): DTGVSQNPRHKITKRGQNVTFRCDPISEHNRLYWYRQTLGQGPEFLTYFQNEAQLEKSRLLSDRFSAERPKGSFSTLEIQRTEQGDSAMYLCASSLPPAEAFFGQGTRLTVV.